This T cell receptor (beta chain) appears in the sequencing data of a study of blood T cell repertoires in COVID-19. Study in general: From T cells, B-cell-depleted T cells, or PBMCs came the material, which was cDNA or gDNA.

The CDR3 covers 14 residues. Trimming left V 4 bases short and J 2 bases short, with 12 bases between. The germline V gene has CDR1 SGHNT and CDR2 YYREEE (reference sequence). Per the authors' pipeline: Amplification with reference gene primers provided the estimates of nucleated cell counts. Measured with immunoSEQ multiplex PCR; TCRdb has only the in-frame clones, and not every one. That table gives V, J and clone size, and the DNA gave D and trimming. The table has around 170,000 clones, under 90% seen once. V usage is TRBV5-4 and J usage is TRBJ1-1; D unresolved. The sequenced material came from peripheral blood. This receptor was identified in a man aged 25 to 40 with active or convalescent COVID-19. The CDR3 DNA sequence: TGTGCCAGCAGCCCCCCCCAGGAAAACACTGAAGCTTTCTTT. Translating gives CASSPPQENTEAFF.